This T cell receptor beta chain was identified during a study of blood T cells in healthy people across ages. General study points: Donors of long life had a larger count of naive CD4+ cells and greater diversity than aged donors. Older individuals had lower TCR beta diversity per million T cells (the decline was roughly linear).

The CDR3 contains 15 residues. CDR1 DFQATT and CDR2 SNEGSKA come from the germline V gene (reference sequence). Trimming at V came to 3 bases and at J to 5 bases, leaving 11 bases not matched to a gene. Notes on this clonotype: Its antigen is undetermined.

The second PCR ran about 7 to 12 cycles with a sample-barcoded 5' primer and J-beta primers. Every cDNA was tagged by a template-switch adaptor with 12 random nucleotides. TCRdb passed the 5' RACE reads through MiXCR, listing each CDR3 protein once. The sample has roughly 500,000 distinct CDR3 sequences, roughly 28% seen once. The sequencing sample was made of blood. The chain is built from TRBV20-1 and TRBJ2-7; 9 positions agree with TRBD1. The receptor was derived from a woman aged 70 to 79 in good health. The CDR3 is CSASPTGTGKHEQYF. For the CDR3, the DNA is TGCAGTGCTAGTCCCACCGGGACAGGGAAACACGAGCAGTACTTC.